These T cell receptor beta chains were read from a single sample in a study of OX40 agonist ivuxolimab in advanced cancers. This table comes from immunoSEQ multiplex PCR, and its TCRdb copy is limited to in-frame clones, with some not included. Seen here are about 68,000 clones, roughly 88% observed once, and the top ten hold 1.5% to 2%. This sample comprised CD4+ or CD8+ T cells sorted from blood, obtained in a trial of the OX40 agonist ivuxolimab. These TCRs come from an adult with an advanced solid tumor such as melanoma, head and neck, liver or kidney cancer. Both conserved end residues are part of each CDR3.

v_call,cdr3_aa
TRBV14,CASSPQGGLNTGELFF
TRBV7-2,CASSLGGTLNYGYTF
TRBV5-1,CASSLDPSGGSYNEQFF
TRBV7-8,CASSRPGQGRTDTQYF
TRBV6-6,CASSYKSQGYEQFF
TRBV28,CASSLDPENGFF
TRBV19,CASSYNSNQPQHF
TRBV18,CASSPSQGLNYGYTF
TRBV29-1,CSVTPGQGGEKLFF
TRBV5-4,CASRSTSGGNTGELFF
TRBV5-1,CASSLNRGLSGNTIYF
TRBV18,CASSPPWREQYF
TRBV7-6,CASSQGQGPISYEQYF
TRBV6-5,CASSYLRGGIQYF
TRBV16,CASSLSDRGYEKLFF
TRBV28,CASSSRIGGRGGDYGYTF
TRBV11-2,CASSYPQGRRLVF
TRBV10-3,CAITDRSQRSEQYF
TRBV5-4,CASSLASFGLRGKAEAFF
TRBV9,CASSGTSGGTGELFF
TRBV7-6,CASSYRLQGTELFF
TRBV28,CASSLGGGSGNTIYF
TRBV18,CASSPFQPGLAGVKTGELFF
TRBV10-2,CASSDEGYEQYF
TRBV7-2,CASSFPTSGGTDTQYF
TRBV7-8,CASTVERTSSYEQYF
TRBV11-2,CASSSYAVKTYGYTF
TRBV28,CASLRGAGELFF
TRBV27,CASSLSEGALGSGIYNEQFF
TRBV5-1,CASSLELAGHPFF
TRBV7-8,CASSLATGQQFF
TRBV2,CAQTQGGNTDTQYF
TRBV5-4,CASSLGGTGNEKLFF
TRBV10-3,CAIKGPSLTGEAFF
TRBV19,CASSPNRDQETQYF
TRBV6-1,CASNAGGSGNTIYF
TRBV10-3,CAISEQGGLNTEAFF
TRBV7-7,CASSLSNGADTQYF
TRBV2,CASSWTGDQPQHF
TRBV9,CASSSPGVGGRLFF
TRBV15,CATSSTRRDRETQYF
TRBV9,CASSGGTGGGETQYF